This T cell receptor beta chain emerged from a study of blood T cell repertoires in COVID-19. The repertoire was sequenced with immunoSEQ multiplex PCR; TCRdb's copy has only in-frame clones and lacks some. The sample has almost 55,000 clones, about 90% seen once. After removal of 5 bases from V and 7 bases from J, the junction contained 5 bases not matched to a gene. The CDR3 has 15 residues. Germline CDR1 SGHTA, CDR2 FQGNSA. Specimen: peripheral blood. This TCR derives from a human donor in a cohort sampled during active COVID-19. The chain uses TRBV7-2 and TRBJ2-1; 13 nucleotides align to TRBD2. CDR3 bases: TGTGCCAGCAGCCCTGGGACTAGCGGGATGAATGAGCAGTTCTTC. This gives the protein CASSPGTSGMNEQFF.